These T cell receptor beta chains were read from a single sample in a study of shared clonotypes between healthy human individuals. Sequencing used immunoSEQ multiplex PCR; TCRdb keeps in-frame clones, though not all of them. The table lists just over 2,000,000 clones, about 95% of them singletons. Sequences were obtained from naive CD8+ T cells sorted from blood. Every receptor here comes from a man aged 18 to 29 in good health. Each CDR3 is given with its conserved first and last residue. D genes are given only for firm matches. Clone size is stated in some rows and not others, as once, few, many or a class when expanded.

d_gene: TRBD1
v_gene: TRBV6-5
abundance: -
j_gene: TRBJ2-7
len: 14
CDR3nt: TGTGCCAGCAGTTTGACAGGGGAATCCTACGAGCAGTACTTC
CDR3aa: CASSLTGESYEQYF

d_gene: TRBD2
v_gene: TRBV5-6
abundance: -
j_gene: TRBJ2-5
len: 15
CDR3nt: TGTGCCAGCAGCGAAGGACTAGCGGGAGGTGGGACCCAGTACTTC
CDR3aa: CASSEGLAGGGTQYF

d_gene: -
v_gene: TRBV28
abundance: once
j_gene: TRBJ2-7
len: 15
CDR3nt: TGTGCCAGCAGTTTTATGGGACTCCCTGCTTACGAGCAGTACTTC
CDR3aa: CASSFMGLPAYEQYF

d_gene: -
v_gene: TRBV4-1
abundance: -
j_gene: TRBJ2-2
len: 15
CDR3nt: TGCGCCAGCAGCGGGCTAGCGTCGAACACCGGGGAGCTGTTTTTT
CDR3aa: CASSGLASNTGELFF

d_gene: -
v_gene: TRBV18
abundance: once
j_gene: TRBJ2-7
len: 14
CDR3nt: TGTGCCAGCTCACCACCGTGGGACCCAGGCGAGCAGTACTTC
CDR3aa: CASSPPWDPGEQYF

d_gene: TRBD2
v_gene: TRBV30
abundance: -
j_gene: TRBJ2-1
len: 14
CDR3nt: TGTGCCTGGAGTTCGGGGGGGGAATACAATGAGCAGTTCTTC
CDR3aa: CAWSSGGEYNEQFF

d_gene: -
v_gene: TRBV30
abundance: -
j_gene: TRBJ2-2
len: 14
CDR3nt: TGTGCCTGGAGTGTATTTGGTACTACCGGGGAGCTGTTTTTT
CDR3aa: CAWSVFGTTGELFF

d_gene: -
v_gene: TRBV5-4
abundance: -
j_gene: TRBJ1-1
len: 15
CDR3nt: TGTGCCAGCAGCTCTCAGGGGTTCATGAACACTGAAGCTTTCTTT
CDR3aa: CASSSQGFMNTEAFF

d_gene: TRBD2
v_gene: TRBV7-9
abundance: -
j_gene: TRBJ2-3
len: 16
CDR3nt: TGTGCCAGCAGCTCCGGGACTAGCGGGGCCACAGATACGCAGTATTTT
CDR3aa: CASSSGTSGATDTQYF

d_gene: TRBD2
v_gene: TRBV19
abundance: -
j_gene: TRBJ2-1
len: 17
CDR3nt: TGTGCCAGTAGTATAGATCTTAGCGGGAGCGCCTACAATGAGCAGTTCTTC
CDR3aa: CASSIDLSGSAYNEQFF

d_gene: -
v_gene: TRBV11-2
abundance: -
j_gene: TRBJ2-3
len: 15
CDR3nt: TGTGCCAGCAGCTTAGAAGGGGCCCCGACAGATACGCAGTATTTT
CDR3aa: CASSLEGAPTDTQYF

d_gene: -
v_gene: TRBV4-2
abundance: -
j_gene: TRBJ1-4
len: 16
CDR3nt: TGTGCCAGCAGCCCAGGTTCCGCAGCGAATAATGAAAAACTGTTTTTT
CDR3aa: CASSPGSAANNEKLFF

d_gene: TRBD1
v_gene: TRBV28
abundance: once
j_gene: TRBJ2-2
len: 15
CDR3nt: TGTGCCAGCAGCAGCCGGGACAGGGTCGCCGGGGAGCTGTTTTTT
CDR3aa: CASSSRDRVAGELFF

d_gene: -
v_gene: TRBV5-6
abundance: -
j_gene: TRBJ2-5
len: 15
CDR3nt: TGTGCCAGCAGCCCGATGGAGGAGATGAAAGAGACCCAGTACTTC
CDR3aa: CASSPMEEMKETQYF

d_gene: TRBD2
v_gene: TRBV6-4
abundance: -
j_gene: TRBJ2-1
len: 16
CDR3nt: TGTGCCAGCAGTGACTCGGCGGGAGGCCGCTACAATGAGCAGTTCTTC
CDR3aa: CASSDSAGGRYNEQFF

d_gene: -
v_gene: TRBV9
abundance: -
j_gene: TRBJ2-1
len: 17
CDR3nt: TGTGCCAGCAGCGTAGAGGGTCAGACAACCTCCTACAATGAGCAGTTCTTC
CDR3aa: CASSVEGQTTSYNEQFF

d_gene: -
v_gene: TRBV4-1
abundance: -
j_gene: TRBJ2-7
len: 14
CDR3nt: TGCGCCAGCAGCCAGACGAAAACCCACTACGAGCAGTACTTC
CDR3aa: CASSQTKTHYEQYF

d_gene: -
v_gene: TRBV5-6
abundance: once
j_gene: TRBJ1-2
len: 12
CDR3nt: TGTGCCAGCAGCCCCGGTTGGGATGGCTACACCTTC
CDR3aa: CASSPGWDGYTF

d_gene: -
v_gene: TRBV6-5
abundance: -
j_gene: TRBJ2-7
len: 11
CDR3nt: TGTGCCAGCAATGACGGCTACGAGCAGTACTTC
CDR3aa: CASNDGYEQYF

d_gene: -
v_gene: TRBV13
abundance: -
j_gene: TRBJ1-5
len: 13
CDR3nt: TGTGCCAGCAGCTTAGGCCGACGGGTGGCCCAGCATTTT
CDR3aa: CASSLGRRVAQHF

d_gene: -
v_gene: TRBV2
abundance: once
j_gene: TRBJ1-5
len: 15
CDR3nt: TGTGCCAGCAGTGATTCCAGGGCAGTGGATCAGCCCCAGCATTTT
CDR3aa: CASSDSRAVDQPQHF

d_gene: TRBD1
v_gene: TRBV9
abundance: -
j_gene: TRBJ2-3
len: 15
CDR3nt: TGTGCCAGCAGCGTAGTTACAGGGGAAACAGATACGCAGTATTTT
CDR3aa: CASSVVTGETDTQYF

d_gene: -
v_gene: TRBV9
abundance: -
j_gene: TRBJ1-1
len: 14
CDR3nt: TGTGCCAGCAGCGTAGATGCGGGGAACACTGAAGCTTTCTTT
CDR3aa: CASSVDAGNTEAFF

d_gene: -
v_gene: TRBV30
abundance: -
j_gene: TRBJ1-1
len: 13
CDR3nt: TGTGCCTGGAGTGTACATCTGAACACTGAAGCTTTCTTT
CDR3aa: CAWSVHLNTEAFF

d_gene: -
v_gene: TRBV19
abundance: -
j_gene: TRBJ1-1
len: 16
CDR3nt: TGTGCCAGTAGCTCCCGCAGGGAGGGCCCGAACACTGAAGCTTTCTTT
CDR3aa: CASSSRREGPNTEAFF

d_gene: TRBD2
v_gene: TRBV27
abundance: -
j_gene: TRBJ2-7
len: 13
CDR3nt: TGTGCCAGCAGTTTAAGCGGGGCTTACGAGCAGTACTTC
CDR3aa: CASSLSGAYEQYF

d_gene: TRBD2
v_gene: TRBV5-1
abundance: -
j_gene: TRBJ2-1
len: 14
CDR3nt: TGCGCCAGCAGCACTAGCGGGCAGCACAATGAGCAGTTCTTC
CDR3aa: CASSTSGQHNEQFF

d_gene: -
v_gene: TRBV6-1
abundance: -
j_gene: TRBJ2-6
len: 15
CDR3nt: TGTGCCAGCAGTGAACGGGGATCTGGGGCCAACGTCCTGACTTTC
CDR3aa: CASSERGSGANVLTF

d_gene: -
v_gene: TRBV11-2
abundance: -
j_gene: TRBJ1-2
len: 12
CDR3nt: TGTGCCAGCAGCTTAGGGACCCCAAGCTACACCTTC
CDR3aa: CASSLGTPSYTF

d_gene: -
v_gene: TRBV15
abundance: -
j_gene: TRBJ1-2
len: 16
CDR3nt: TGTGCCACCAGCAGAGATTGGTCAGGGAGGGGTCATGGCTACACCTTC
CDR3aa: CATSRDWSGRGHGYTF

d_gene: TRBD1
v_gene: TRBV6-1
abundance: -
j_gene: TRBJ1-5
len: 12
CDR3nt: TGTGCCAGTGGGACAGGAGATCAGCCCCAGCATTTT
CDR3aa: CASGTGDQPQHF

d_gene: TRBD1
v_gene: TRBV13
abundance: -
j_gene: TRBJ2-7
len: 13
CDR3nt: TGTGCCAGCAAGGCCGACAGGGACCACGAGCAGTACTTC
CDR3aa: CASKADRDHEQYF

d_gene: TRBD1
v_gene: TRBV10-3
abundance: -
j_gene: TRBJ1-5
len: 14
CDR3nt: TGTGCCATCAGTGAAGCACAGGGGGCCCAGCCCCAGCATTTT
CDR3aa: CAISEAQGAQPQHF

d_gene: -
v_gene: TRBV4-2
abundance: -
j_gene: TRBJ2-7
len: 14
CDR3nt: TGTGCCAGCAGCCACACGGACGGATCCTACGAGCAGTACTTC
CDR3aa: CASSHTDGSYEQYF

d_gene: TRBD2
v_gene: TRBV5-1
abundance: once
j_gene: TRBJ2-1
len: 13
CDR3nt: TGCGCCAGCAGTGCTAGCGGCTACAATGAGCAGTTCTTC
CDR3aa: CASSASGYNEQFF

d_gene: -
v_gene: TRBV4-3
abundance: -
j_gene: TRBJ1-5
len: 18
CDR3nt: TGCGCCAGCAGCCAAAGCGCGAGTGCAAAGTCGAGCAATCAGCCCCAGCATTTT
CDR3aa: CASSQSASAKSSNQPQHF

d_gene: TRBD1
v_gene: TRBV7-9
abundance: -
j_gene: TRBJ2-1
len: 16
CDR3nt: TGTGCCAGCAGTTTCTCACCGGGACAGGGAGCCAATGAGCAGTTCTTC
CDR3aa: CASSFSPGQGANEQFF

d_gene: -
v_gene: TRBV27
abundance: -
j_gene: TRBJ2-7
len: 15
CDR3nt: TGTGCCAGCAGTTTTGAAGGGACCGATACCTACGAGCAGTACTTC
CDR3aa: CASSFEGTDTYEQYF

d_gene: TRBD1
v_gene: TRBV19
abundance: few
j_gene: TRBJ2-7
len: 14
CDR3nt: TGTGCCAGTAGTATCGGGACAGGAGACTACGAGCAGTACTTC
CDR3aa: CASSIGTGDYEQYF

d_gene: TRBD2
v_gene: TRBV5-1
abundance: -
j_gene: TRBJ2-3
len: 18
CDR3nt: TGCGCCAGCAGCTTGGCACTAGCGGGAGGGCCCTCCACAGATACGCAGTATTTT
CDR3aa: CASSLALAGGPSTDTQYF

d_gene: -
v_gene: TRBV11-2
abundance: -
j_gene: TRBJ2-3
len: 14
CDR3nt: TGTGCCAGCAGCCCCCTTCTTCAACTAGATACGCAGTATTTT
CDR3aa: CASSPLLQLDTQYF

d_gene: -
v_gene: TRBV6-5
abundance: -
j_gene: TRBJ2-2
len: 12
CDR3nt: TGTGCCAGCAGTCCCCTTCCCGGGGAGCTGTTTTTT
CDR3aa: CASSPLPGELFF

d_gene: TRBD2
v_gene: TRBV29-1
abundance: -
j_gene: TRBJ2-5
len: 12
CDR3nt: TGCAGCGTTCAGGGACTAGAAGAGACCCAGTACTTC
CDR3aa: CSVQGLEETQYF

d_gene: -
v_gene: TRBV28
abundance: -
j_gene: TRBJ2-1
len: 14
CDR3nt: TGTGCCAGCAGTCCTAGAGGCTCCTACAATGAGCAGTTCTTC
CDR3aa: CASSPRGSYNEQFF

d_gene: -
v_gene: TRBV25-1
abundance: -
j_gene: TRBJ2-7
len: 15
CDR3nt: TGTGCCAGCAGTGAAGGTCTAACTGGGAACTACGAGCAGTACTTC
CDR3aa: CASSEGLTGNYEQYF

d_gene: TRBD1
v_gene: TRBV4-1
abundance: -
j_gene: TRBJ2-7
len: 16
CDR3nt: TGCGCCAGCAGCCAAGAATGGACAGGGGTCGGTTACGAGCAGTACTTC
CDR3aa: CASSQEWTGVGYEQYF

d_gene: TRBD2
v_gene: TRBV6-5
abundance: -
j_gene: TRBJ2-2
len: 15
CDR3nt: TGTGCCAGCAGTTACGCGGGGGAGAACACCGGGGAGCTGTTTTTT
CDR3aa: CASSYAGENTGELFF

d_gene: TRBD2
v_gene: TRBV5-4
abundance: few
j_gene: TRBJ2-1
len: 13
CDR3nt: TGTGCCAGCATAGCGGGGGGGCTGGGTGAGCAGTTCTTC
CDR3aa: CASIAGGLGEQFF

d_gene: -
v_gene: TRBV11-2
abundance: -
j_gene: TRBJ1-5
len: 15
CDR3nt: TGTGCCAGCAGCCCCGGCTATGAATTCAATCAGCCCCAGCATTTT
CDR3aa: CASSPGYEFNQPQHF

d_gene: -
v_gene: TRBV6-1
abundance: -
j_gene: TRBJ2-7
len: 15
CDR3nt: TGTGCCAGCAGTGAAAGTAGGGGAAAGCACTACGAGCAGTACTTC
CDR3aa: CASSESRGKHYEQYF